The text below deals with one TCR beta chain. Its antigen is unknown. The repertoire was sequenced with immunoSEQ multiplex PCR; TCRdb's copy has only in-frame clones and lacks some. The sample shows some 110,000 clones, approximately 92% of them seen only once. The sample originates from a study of T cell responses to AZD1222 COVID-19 vaccine. Findings of the study overall: Spike-specific TCR breadth and depth rose after two AZD1222 doses. White British people made up most donors, females outnumbered males, and clonal diversity was possibly underestimated.

V dropped 2 bases and J dropped 3; count of bases not matched to a gene: 14. The CDR3 consists of 18 residues. Germline V gene data show CDR1 as MNHEY and CDR2 as SMNVEV (reference sequence). This clonotype originated in an adult who received the AZD1222 COVID-19 vaccine. J is TRBJ2-3 and V is TRBV27, with 7 bases identical to TRBD2. Sequenced material: peripheral blood, taken 28 days after the second AZD1222 dose. The CDR3 nucleotides are TGTGCCAGCAGTTTAACGTGGGGGGGTCGGTCTGGGACAGATACGCAGTATTTT. Its protein is CASSLTWGGRSGTDTQYF.